These 4 T cell receptor beta chains originate from one sample sequenced in a study of T cell repertoires in cytomegalovirus infection. MiXCR, applied by TCRdb to the reads, yields one record per CDR3 protein. The data show hundreds of thousands of distinct CDR3 sequences, roughly a third seen once. These receptors' targets are unknown. Sequencing was performed on cultured PBMCs, taken from culture after CMV antigen stimulation. These receptors were obtained from a human donor in good health (CMV status not recorded). Some clones in this sample may be carry-over from other donors' samples.

CDR3 loop: CASSFGGGANTDTQYF. CDR3 DNA: TGTGCCAGCAGCTTCGGGGGCGGGGCAAACACAGATACGCAGTATTTT. The chain has TRBV7-2 and TRBJ2-3; D might be TRBD1 or TRBD2, each matching 6 bases. This CDR3 spans 16 amino acids. Germline V gene data show CDR1 as SGHTA and CDR2 as FQGNSA. V shed 3 bases and J shed 2 bases, with 15 bases lying between them.

The chain employs TRBV7-6 and TRBJ1-6; 7 bases are a match to TRBD1. Germline V lookup: CDR1 SGHVS, CDR2 FNYEAQ. The V gene end was trimmed by 4 bases and the J gene end by 8 bases; junction bases not matched to a gene: 5. The CDR3 totals 14 residues. CDR3 loop: CASSSGGGYSPLHF. CDR3 coding DNA: TGTGCCAGCAGCTCAGGGGGAGGGTATTCACCCCTCCACTTT. Based on the CDR3 plus reference TRBV7-6 and TRBJ1-6, the full variable domain is GAGVSQSPRYKVTKRGQDVALRCDPISGHVSLYWYRQALGQGPEFLTYFNYEAQQDKSGLPNDRFSAERPEGSISTLTIQRTEQRDSAMYRCASSSGGGYSPLHFGNGTRLTVT.

This clonotype was recorded a few times. This chain links TRBV7-9 with TRBJ2-5, with a tentative D call TRBD2 (6 bases). With 2 bases removed from V and 5 bases from J, the gap between germline ends came to 9 bases. The CDR3 sequence is 13 residues long. Germline loops: CDR1 SEHNR, CDR2 FQNEAQ (reference sequence). CDR3 DNA: TGTGCCAGCAGCTTATTTAGCGGCGAGACCCAGTACTTC. Residues: CASSLFSGETQYF.

Worth noting for this clonotype: Here the CDR3 omits its conserved ending phenylalanine or tryptophan, so a read error is the likely source. It is unclear where the CDR3 begins or ends on the DNA, so no DNA is shown, and the CDR3 is as TCRdb lists it. The chain uses TRBV28 and TRBJ2-7; TRBD2, the table's D call, was not compared with the DNA. The CDR3 has 9 amino acids, counting both end residues. From germline, CDR1 is MDHEN and CDR2 SYDVKM. CDR3 loop: CASSLTSLC.